These T cell receptor beta chains were read from a single sample in a study of blood T cell repertoires in COVID-19. The method was immunoSEQ multiplex PCR; TCRdb's version includes in-frame clones alone and lacks a portion of them. The sample has fewer than 250,000 clones; around 81% are singletons. The source material was PBMCs or T cells enriched from blood (not recorded which). The receptor source for this set is a woman aged 45-60 years with acute COVID-19. Both conserved end residues are part of each CDR3. The D gene is left open where the match is weak. Clone size is given for some rows only: seen once, a few or many times, or a class if the clone is expanded.

j_gene | abundance | v_gene | d_gene | CDR3nt | CDR3aa
TRBJ2-7 | - | TRBV6-2/TRBV6-3 | - | TGTGCCAGCAGTTACCTCGGACAAAGGGATGAGTACTTC | CASSYLGQRDEYF
TRBJ2-7 | - | TRBV5-1 | - | TGCGCCAGCAGCTCATTTAGCGCAAGCTCCTACGAGCAGTACTTC | CASSSFSASSYEQYF
TRBJ2-1 | - | TRBV5-1 | TRBD2 | TGCGCCAGCAGCCTGGGACTAGACCACAATGAGCAGTTCTTC | CASSLGLDHNEQFF
TRBJ1-4 | once | TRBV28 | - | TGTGCCAGCAGTTTTGTGGGGGTCGGTATAGGGGGAAATGAAAAACTGTTTTTT | CASSFVGVGIGGNEKLFF
TRBJ2-1 | - | TRBV27 | TRBD2 | TGTGCCAGCAGTTCCCGAGGACTAGCGGGAGTTGCAAATGAGCAGTTCTTC | CASSSRGLAGVANEQFF
TRBJ2-3 | - | TRBV3-1/TRBV3-2 | - | TGTGCCAGCAGCCAAGCTGCGCGTAGAGATACGCAGTATTTT | CASSQAARRDTQYF
TRBJ2-5 | - | TRBV7-9 | TRBD2 | TGTGCCAGCAGCTTAGTAGCGGGAGGTGAGACCCAGTACTTC | CASSLVAGGETQYF
TRBJ2-1 | - | TRBV28 | TRBD2 | TGTGCCGGGGGGGGACTAGCCTCCTACAATGAGCAGTTCTTC | CAGGGLASYNEQFF
TRBJ2-2 | - | TRBV5-1 | - | TGCGCCAGCAGGCCTCAGGGGTCGAACACCGGGGAGCTGTTTTTT | CASRPQGSNTGELFF
TRBJ2-7 | once | TRBV11-3 | - | TGTGCCAGCAGCTTCGGACAGTACGAGCAGTACTTC | CASSFGQYEQYF
TRBJ1-2 | - | TRBV28 | TRBD1 | TGTGCCAGCAGATCCGGGACAGGGGATGGCTACACCTTC | CASRSGTGDGYTF
TRBJ2-3 | - | TRBV24-1 | - | TGTGCCACCAGTGACAGGGGAGGCACAGATACGCAGTATTTT | CATSDRGGTDTQYF
TRBJ1-4 | - | TRBV21-1 | - | TGTGCCAGCAGCACTCCTGACCGGGACAGGGCCATCCTTGGTTTGGTAAAACTGTTTTTT | CASSTPDRDRAILGLVKLFF
TRBJ1-1 | few | TRBV28 | TRBD1 | TGTGCCAGTCTTGACAGGGCGGTGAAAGCTTTCTTT | CASLDRAVKAFF
TRBJ1-2 | - | TRBV14 | - | TGTGCCAGCAGCCAAAGCGTTGGCGTCGGCTACACCTTC | CASSQSVGVGYTF
TRBJ2-1 | - | TRBV18 | TRBD2 | TGTGCCAGCTCACCTCCGGGACTAGCGGGAGGAAACTACAATGAGCAGTTCTTC | CASSPPGLAGGNYNEQFF
TRBJ1-1 | - | TRBV5-1 | - | TGCGCCAGCAGCTTGAGCGGCACTGAAGCTTTCTTT | CASSLSGTEAFF
TRBJ2-1 | - | TRBV7-6 | TRBD1 | TGTGCCAGCAGCTCAGAACAGGGGGCTTTTATTGAGCAGTTCTTC | CASSSEQGAFIEQFF
TRBJ2-5 | - | TRBV5-6 | - | TGTGCCAGCAGCCCCGGGATATTCCAAGAGACCCAGTACTTC | CASSPGIFQETQYF
TRBJ2-2 | few | TRBV7-3 | TRBD1 | TGTGCCAGCAGCCAAGGGAGACAGGGGGTACAAAGCGGGGAGCTGTTTTTT | CASSQGRQGVQSGELFF
TRBJ1-4 | few | TRBV28 | TRBD1 | TGTGCCAGCAGTTCCTCGACAGGGATTAACGAAAAACTGTTTTTT | CASSSSTGINEKLFF
TRBJ2-3 | - | TRBV7-2 | TRBD2 | TGTGCCAGCAGCTTAGGTGGGAGGGCCGTAGATACGCAGTATTTT | CASSLGGRAVDTQYF
TRBJ1-1 | - | TRBV6-5 | TRBD1 | TGTGCCAGCAGCCGGCTACAGGGGACTGAAGCTTTCTTT | CASSRLQGTEAFF
TRBJ1-5 | - | TRBV2 | - | TGTGCCAGCAGTGTCGGGGGGACTAGCAATCAGCCCCAGCATTTT | CASSVGGTSNQPQHF
TRBJ1-1 | - | TRBV29-1 | - | TGCAGCGCCAAGAACACTGAAGCTTTCTTT | CSAKNTEAFF
TRBJ2-5 | - | TRBV5-1 | - | TGCGCCAGCAGCTTGCATCCGGGGAACGGAGAGACCCAGTACTTC | CASSLHPGNGETQYF